The present T cell receptor (beta chain) was sequenced within a study of T cells in Graves' hyperthyroidism and ophthalmopathy. Germline CDR1 LNHDA, CDR2 SQIVND (reference sequence). The CDR3 length is 14 residues. V dropped 7 bases and J dropped 6 bases, with 18 bases sitting between them. Investigators excluded patients with uncontrolled infection, other autoimmune disease, pregnancy or lactation. Together with thyroid ultrasound, orbital computed tomography, serum thyroxine and TRAb, clinical symptoms were used for diagnoses. PBMCs were collected from an approximately 10 ml volume of fresh peripheral blood. On this clonotype itself: Its antigen remains unidentified.

RNA transcripts were the template for amplifying TCR beta CDR3 regions. When the TCR CDR3 underwent first-round RT-PCR, the HTBI primer set was used. TCRdb re-called the multiplex PCR reads through MiXCR, storing one row per CDR3 protein. The sample includes around 300,000 distinct CDR3 sequences, about 15% of them seen just once. General observations from the study: Ophthalmopathy was identified by the model a median around 6 months ahead of onset.

This clonotype originated in a woman in her twenties or thirties with Graves' hyperthyroidism. The J gene is TRBJ1-2, the V gene TRBV19; possible D gene TRBD1, 5 bases. The sequencing sample was made of blood. CDR3 nucleotide sequence: TGTGCCAGTAACGATCCGGCCGGGACCAATGGCTACACCTTC. Translation gives CASNDPAGTNGYTF.